The 21 T cell receptor beta chains reported below all come from one sample, sequenced in a study of immune heterogeneity within non-small cell lung tumors. It was with 32 V and 13 J primers that multiplex PCR amplified TCR beta CDR3. Via MiXCR, TCRdb re-called the multiplex PCR reads, giving one row per CDR3 protein. The table lists tens of thousands of distinct CDR3 sequences, under 30% of them singletons, with roughly 4% in the top ten. The template consisted of bulk tumor genomic DNA, with roughly 0.6 ug used per sample. Surgical sampling yielded several biopsies per primary tumor (spaced far apart). Enrolled patients presented with newly diagnosed, previously untreated non-small cell lung cancer and underwent curative surgery. Sequences were obtained from lung tumor tissue. The receptors stem from a man in his forties or fifties with non-small cell lung cancer.

Comments on this clonotype: A much larger clone differs from this one at a single base, so this may be a read error. The genes are TRBV6-2 or TRBV6-3 and TRBJ1-1; D may be TRBD1 (6 bases). CDR3 length: 14 amino acids. Germline assignment: CDR1 MNHEY and CDR2 SVGEGT. The CDR3 sequence: CASSLGGAQTEALF. For the CDR3, the DNA is TGTGCCAGCAGCCTCGGGGGGGCCCAAACTGAAGCTCTCTTT.

This clonotype showed up many times. The chain links TRBV7-2 to TRBJ1-2; TRBD1 matches 7 bases. J was trimmed by 7 bases and V by 0 bases; bases with no gene match: 2. The CDR3 extends over 13 amino acids. Germline-derived CDR1 and CDR2 are SGHTA and FQGNSA. The CDR3 region is CASSLATGVGYTF. The CDR3, as DNA: TGTGCCAGCAGCTTAGCAACAGGGGTTGGCTACACCTTC. Combining the CDR3 with reference TRBV7-2 and TRBJ1-2 gives the whole variable domain GAGVSQSPSNKVTEKGKDVELRCDPISGHTALYWYRQSLGQGLEFLIYFQGNSAPDKSGLPSDRFSAERTGGSVSTLTIQRTQQEDSAVYLCASSLATGVGYTFGSGTRLTVV.

Note on this clonotype: A much larger clone is a single base away; this may be a read error. The chain carries TRBV30 and TRBJ2-1; either TRBD1 or TRBD2 may fit D (5 bases each). Germline loops: CDR1 GTSNPN, CDR2 SVGIG (reference sequence). The CDR3 runs to 15 residues. Trimming pared 0 bases from V and 3 bases from J, leaving 12 bases between. Here the CDR3 reads CAWSVWDPIYNEQFF. The CDR3 DNA sequence: TGTGCCTGGAGTGTTTGGGACCCGATCTACAATGAGCAGTTCTTC.

This clonotype showed up just a few times. J is TRBJ2-2 and V is TRBV5-1, with D possibly matching TRBD1 (6 bases). Trimming left V 5 bases short and J 6 bases short, with 20 bases between. The CDR3 is 16 amino acids. CDR1 and CDR2 from the germline V gene are SGHRS and YFSETQ. CDR3 protein: CASRDPGTYRSGELFF. CDR3 coding DNA: TGCGCCAGCAGAGATCCTGGGACATATAGATCCGGGGAGCTGTTTTTT. Variable domain in full (rest from reference TRBV5-1 and TRBJ2-2): KAGVTQTPRYLIKTRGQQVTLSCSPISGHRSVSWYQQTPGQGLQFLFEYFSETQRNKGNFPGRFSGRQFSNSRSEMNVSTLELGDSALYLCASRDPGTYRSGELFFGEGSRLTVL.

The chain carries TRBV5-1 and TRBJ1-1; 7 nucleotides agree with TRBD1. The germline gives CDR1 SGHRS, CDR2 YFSETQ. J was trimmed by 1 base and V by 4 bases; bases with no gene match: 4. CDR3 size: 14 residues. CDR3 nucleotide sequence: TGCGCCAGCAGCCTGAGGACAGGGAACACTGAAGCTTTCTTT. This translates into CASSLRTGNTEAFF.

The V gene is TRBV4-1, the J gene TRBJ1-2; D unresolved. CDR3 length: 15 residues. V was clipped by 1 base and J by 1 base, with 10 bases between them. Germline lookup yields CDR1 MGHRA and CDR2 YSYEKL. The DNA of the CDR3 is TGCGCCAGCAGCCAAGCTCCAGATCTTAACTATGGCTACACCTTC. Translated, it gives CASSQAPDLNYGYTF.

This clonotype ranks as medium-sized (0.01 to 0.1%). This sequence joins TRBV4-2 and TRBJ2-3; 10 bases are a match to TRBD2. The CDR3 is made up of 17 amino acids. With V trimmed by 1 base and J by 8 bases, 12 bases remained unmatched. CDR1 is LGHNA and CDR2 is YNFKEQ in the germline V gene. The CDR3, as DNA: TGTGCCAGCAGCCAAGCATCTAGCGGGGGTTCCGGGGTTACGCAGTATTTT. Residues: CASSQASSGGSGVTQYF.

This clonotype was seen ten or more times. The chain uses TRBV19 and TRBJ2-1; TRBD2 matches at 10 bases. The CDR3 is 17 residues long. The germline gives CDR1 LNHDA, CDR2 SQIVND (reference sequence). J gave up 6 bases and V 2 bases, and 10 bases lay outside the gene matches. CDR3 bases: TGTGCCAGTAGTATATCCGGCAGCGGGAGGGCCTTCAATGAGCAGTTCTTC. Amino acid sequence: CASSISGSGRAFNEQFF. The whole variable domain, filled in from reference TRBV19 and TRBJ2-1, reads DGGITQSPKYLFRKEGQNVTLSCEQNLNHDAMYWYRQDPGQGLRLIYYSQIVNDFQKGDIAEGYSVSREKKESFPLTVTSAQKNPTAFYLCASSISGSGRAFNEQFFGPGTRLTVL.

In its sample, this clonotype was seen many times. This chain uses TRBV24-1 with TRBJ2-3; possibly TRBD1 for D (5 bases). V was trimmed by 4 bases and J by 3 bases, leaving 7 bases between them. The CDR3 spans 13 residues. Per germline, CDR1 KGHDR and CDR2 SFDVKD. CDR3 nucleotide sequence: TGTGCCACCAGTGAACAGGCGACAGATACGCAGTATTTT. Amino acid sequence: CATSEQATDTQYF.

The genes are TRBV2 and TRBJ2-3, with D uncertain. Per germline, CDR1 SNHLY and CDR2 FYNNEI. CDR3 length equals 13 residues. V gave up 0 bases and J gave up 2 bases, with 3 bases separating them. CDR3 bases: TGTGCCAGCAGTGAAGCGTACACAGATACGCAGTATTTT. This encodes CASSEAYTDTQYF.

In this sample, this clonotype turned up once. J is TRBJ2-7 and V is TRBV4-2; possibly TRBD2 for D (6 bases). Looked up from germline, CDR1 is LGHNA and CDR2 is YNFKEQ. This CDR3 region has 16 residues. The V gene lost 2 bases and the J gene lost 4 bases, with 18 bases spanning the gap. CDR3 residues: CASSQRTGGARYEQYF. The CDR3 DNA follows: TGTGCCAGCAGCCAACGGACTGGCGGGGCCAGATACGAGCAGTACTTC.

This clonotype is judged medium-sized. The rearrangement joins TRBV20-1 to TRBJ2-1; D remains unclear. Per germline, CDR1 DFQATT and CDR2 SNEGSKA (reference sequence). Trimming pared 3 bases from V and 3 bases from J, leaving 6 bases between. The CDR3 is 12 amino acids. The CDR3 loop reads CSARTVYNEQFF. The DNA of the CDR3 is TGCAGTGCTAGGACGGTCTACAATGAGCAGTTCTTC.

On this clonotype itself: Since a much larger clone is just one base distant, this may be a read error. The chain employs TRBV7-8 and TRBJ2-2; 12 bases align to TRBD2. The J segment lost 7 bases and the V segment lost 5 bases, leaving 8 bases of the junction unmatched. This CDR3 contains 16 residues. Germline V gene lookup returns CDR1 SGHVS and CDR2 FQNEAQ. In DNA, the CDR3 is TGTGCCAGCAGCACACGGACTAGCGGGATGAGCGGGGAGCTGTTTTTT. Translation: CASSTRTSGMSGELFF.

The J gene is TRBJ2-1, the V gene TRBV5-1, with D possibly being TRBD1 or TRBD2 (5 bases each). There are 17 residues in the CDR3. The V end was cut by 0 bases, the J end by 3 bases, with 16 bases between. Germline V gene lookup returns CDR1 SGHRS and CDR2 YFSETQ. CDR3 DNA sequence: TGCGCCAGCAGCTTGGGGACCGGGGCCCGGTGCTACAATGAGCAGTTCTTC. Its translation is CASSLGTGARCYNEQFF.

Of note for this clonotype: Given a much more abundant clone one base away, this may be a read error. The chain employs TRBV19 and TRBJ1-6; possibly TRBD1 for D (6 bases). The CDR3 contains 14 residues. Germline V gene sequence: CDR1 LNHDA, CDR2 SQIVND (reference sequence). The CDR3 sequence: CASRRTDQNSALHF. In DNA, the CDR3 is TGTGCCAGTAGAAGGACAGACCAAAATTCAGCCCTCCACTTT.

On this clonotype itself: Since a much larger clone is just one base distant, this may be a read error. The chain joins TRBV10-1 to TRBJ1-5; D is unclear. The V end lost 2 bases, the J end lost 9 bases, and 11 bases lay between the germline ends. The V gene's germline CDR1 is WNHNN and CDR2 SYGVQD (reference sequence). This CDR3 comprises 13 residues. In nucleotides, the CDR3 is TGCGCCAGCAGTGAGACCGGCATGTCGCCCCAGCATTTT. Protein sequence: CASSETGMSPQHF.

V is TRBV6-1 and J is TRBJ1-1, with 8 nucleotides matching TRBD1. The germline CDR1 and CDR2 sequences are MNHNS and SASEGT. V trimming: 7 bases; J trimming: 7 bases; junction bases outside the gene matches: 8. The length of the CDR3 is 13 residues. The CDR3 region has the DNA TGTGCCAGCATCGTCAGGGGGCGCAATGAAGCTTTCTTT. This codes for CASIVRGRNEAFF.

This clonotype has a count of ten or more. In DNA, the CDR3 is TGTGCCAGCAGTTTGGAGGGAAGTCAGGTCAATCAGCCCCAGCATTTT. This gives the protein CASSLEGSQVNQPQHF. This rearrangement joins TRBV27 to TRBJ1-5; no definite D call. Germline lookup yields CDR1 MNHEY and CDR2 SMNVEV (reference sequence). The germline V and J ends were trimmed by 3 bases and 3 bases, with 15 bases remaining between them. This CDR3 has 16 residues.

This clonotype was picked up many times. The gene calls are TRBV2 and TRBJ1-1, with D possibly matching TRBD1 (5 bases). Germline V gene lookup returns CDR1 SNHLY and CDR2 FYNNEI. V was clipped by 3 bases and J by 4 bases, with 9 bases between them. The CDR3 extends over 13 amino acids. CDR3 bases: TGTGCCAGCAGTGAGGGGAGGGGCACTGAAGCTTTCTTT. Translating it yields CASSEGRGTEAFF.

As to this clonotype: A clone one base away is much larger, so this may be a read error. The chain is built from TRBV6-1 and TRBJ2-7; D is unclear. The CDR3 totals 16 residues. The germline V gene has CDR1 MNHNS and CDR2 SASEGT. The germline V and J ends were trimmed by 6 bases and 3 bases, with 21 bases remaining between them. The CDR3 here is CASSTSLRLPFYEQYF. The CDR3 DNA follows: TGTGCCAGCAGCACTTCGCTGAGACTCCCCTTCTACGAGCAGTACTTC.

The chain links TRBV6-1 to TRBJ2-3, with D perhaps matching TRBD2 (5 bases). This CDR3 region has 11 residues. CDR1 and CDR2 (germline): MNHNS, SASEGT. V lost 5 bases and J lost 10, with 10 bases in between. Here the CDR3 reads CASSSEVAQYF. The CDR3, as DNA: TGTGCCAGCAGTTCGGAGGTGGCGCAGTATTTT.